One sample yielded the 24 T cell receptor beta chains listed below, sequenced in a study of regulatory T cells in long-lasting Graves disease (dated by TCRdb to the early 2020s). In light of the paper, this sample's time point label describes: persistent/refractory GD, antithyroid drugs over 5 years with positive TRAb. For both TCR sequencing and RNA sequencing, RNA was extracted from PBMCs using TRIzol. The library relied on multiplex PCR. TCRdb records Illumina HiSeq 4000 as the sequencer. CDR3 regions were amplified by Arm-PCR with iRepertoire HTBI primers to construct TCR beta libraries. Using fastp at Q25 and MiXCR, TCRdb reprocessed the public reads and kept productive beta chains. Under each unique CDR3 protein, matching rows form one entry showing the most common genes and DNA. Within this sample are 310,000 or so distinct CDR3 sequences, with roughly a fifth of them counted one time only. The ten biggest clones cover over 25% of the sample.

The sample consisted of peripheral blood mononuclear cells (PBMCs), taken when the disease was refractory, from a patient treated with antithyroid drugs. These receptors all come from a female donor with Graves disease.

This clonotype was counted ten times or more. V usage is TRBV7-2 and J usage is TRBJ1-1, with a weak D call TRBD1 (5 bases). The CDR3 contains 15 residues. The ends were cut back, 2 bases at V and 5 bases at J, with 15 bases in the middle. Germline-derived CDR1 and CDR2 are SGHTA and FQGNSA. The CDR3 coding sequence is TGTGCCAGCAGCTTAATGAATTCGGCAGGGACTGAAGCTTTCTTT. Amino acids: CASSLMNSAGTEAFF.

Concerning this clonotype: Possible read error: a much larger clone is one base away. The V call is TRBV18, the J call TRBJ2-7, with TRBD2 matching over 14 bases. Germline values: CDR1 KGHSH, CDR2 LQKENI. This CDR3 comprises 15 residues. The CDR3 is CAGSPGTSGSWEQYF. In DNA, the CDR3 is TGTGCCGGCTCACCCGGGACTAGCGGGAGTTGGGAGCAGTACTTC. The whole variable domain, remainder taken from reference TRBV18 and TRBJ2-7, is NAGVMQNPRHLVRRRGQEARLRCSPMKGHSHVYWYRQLPEEGLKFMVYLQKENIIDESGMPKERFSAEFPKEGPSILRIQQVVRGDSAAYFCAGSPGTSGSWEQYFGPGTRLTVT.

The chain joins TRBV7-8 to TRBJ2-7, with D perhaps matching TRBD1 or TRBD2 (6 bases each). The length of the CDR3 is 16 residues. V was pared by 5 bases and J by 1 base, with 18 bases between. CDR1 is SGHVS and CDR2 is FQNEAQ in the germline V gene. CDR3 in amino acids: CASSKTKGEDSYEQYF. The CDR3 bases are TGTGCCAGCAGCAAAACGAAGGGGGAGGATTCCTACGAGCAGTACTTC.

This clonotype was counted ten times or more. The chain carries TRBV30 and TRBJ2-6, with D perhaps assigned TRBD1 or TRBD2 (6 bases each). The CDR3 loop spans 17 amino acids. Germline V CDR1 and CDR2: GTSNPN, SVGIG (reference sequence). The germline V and J ends were trimmed by 3 bases and 0 bases, with 15 bases remaining between them. CDR3 loop: CAWSGGGSLSGANVLTF. CDR3 nucleotide sequence: TGTGCCTGGAGCGGAGGGGGTTCTCTCTCTGGGGCCAACGTCCTGACTTTC.

This clonotype has ten or more counts. The genes are TRBV6-1 and TRBJ1-4; D not resolved. V lost 6 bases and J lost 7, with 21 bases in between. Germline CDR1 reads MNHNS; CDR2 reads SASEGT. The CDR3 is 16 residues long. The chain's CDR3 is CASSLARRVKLEKLFF. The CDR3 region has the DNA TGTGCCAGCAGCCTAGCGCGGAGAGTGAAACTTGAAAAACTGTTTTTT.

V is TRBV5-4 and J is TRBJ2-7; the match to TRBD1 covers 9 bases. J lost 4 bases, V lost 4 bases, and 12 bases had no gene match. Per the germline V gene, CDR1 is SGHNT and CDR2 is YYREEE (reference sequence). This CDR3 comprises 16 residues. The CDR3, as DNA: TGTGCCAGCAGCCGCGACCCGGGACAGGGATCGTACGAGCAGTACTTC. It codes for CASSRDPGQGSYEQYF.

In its sample, this clonotype was seen many times. This rearrangement joins TRBV27 to TRBJ1-2; weak D call: TRBD1 (6 bases). Trimming cost V 3 bases and J 0 bases, with 26 bases left between them. The CDR3 runs 20 residues. CDR1 and CDR2 from the germline V gene are MNHEY and SMNVEV (reference sequence). CDR3 region: CASSFLTTRGTRYPNYGYTF. In nucleotides, the CDR3 is TGTGCCAGCAGTTTTCTTACGACCAGGGGTACGAGATACCCTAACTATGGCTACACCTTC.

The chain recombines TRBV9 with TRBJ1-6; TRBD1 might be the D (5 bases). The germline V and J ends were trimmed by 5 bases and 8 bases, with 8 bases remaining between them. The V gene's germline CDR1 is SGDLS and CDR2 YYNGEE. The CDR3 covers 12 residues. The CDR3 spells CASSRGHSPLHF. The CDR3 DNA is TGTGCCAGCAGTCGGGGACATTCACCCCTCCACTTT.

This clonotype was recorded at least ten times. The chain uses TRBV5-5 and TRBJ2-5, with 8 bases lining up with TRBD1. Germline V CDR1 and CDR2: SGHKS, YYEKEE (reference sequence). This CDR3 region has 17 residues. V was clipped by 0 bases and J by 5 bases; unmatched bases: 12. The CDR3, as DNA: TGTGCCAGCAGCTTGGGCCCCGAAGGCAGGGGGCCGGAGACCCAGTACTTC. This translates into CASSLGPEGRGPETQYF.

The chain joins TRBV28 to TRBJ1-6; D ambiguous. The CDR3 has 17 amino acids. The germline V and J ends were trimmed by 6 bases and 0 bases, with 15 bases remaining between them. CDR1 and CDR2 from the germline V gene are MDHEN and SYDVKM. The CDR3 DNA follows: TGTGCCAGCAGCTTAAGCTACGGGAGCTCCTATAATTCACCCCTCCACTTT. Amino acids: CASSLSYGSSYNSPLHF.

This clonotype has ten or more counts. The V call is TRBV24-1, the J call TRBJ2-1; D is perhaps TRBD2 (6 bases). The germline V gene encodes CDR1 KGHDR and CDR2 SFDVKD. Between the trimmed V and J ends, which lost 10 bases and 10 bases, there was a span of 16 bases. The CDR3 extends over 12 amino acids. CDR3 protein: CATIGGMGEQFF. The CDR3 DNA reads TGTGCCACAATCGGAGGGATGGGGGAGCAGTTCTTC.

The rearrangement joins TRBV7-2 to TRBJ1-6, with a weak D call TRBD1 (5 bases). Germline V lookup: CDR1 SGHTA, CDR2 FQGNSA. V lost 1 base and J lost 0, with 10 bases in between. This CDR3 has 17 amino acids. CDR3 residues: CASSLVAGSSYNSPLHF. The CDR3 region has the DNA TGTGCCAGCAGCTTAGTCGCAGGGAGCTCCTATAATTCACCCCTCCACTTT. The full variable domain, in which reference TRBV7-2 and TRBJ1-6 provide the parts outside the CDR3, is GAGVSQSPSNKVTEKGKDVELRCDPISGHTALYWYRQSLGQGLEFLIYFQGNSAPDKSGLPSDRFSAERTGGSVSTLTIQRTQQEDSAVYLCASSLVAGSSYNSPLHFGNGTRLTVT.

The CDR3 nucleotides read TGTGCCAGCAGTGCTCGACTAGCTCCGTACAATGAGCAGTTCTTC. Translated: CASSARLAPYNEQFF. The V call is TRBV28, the J call TRBJ2-1; TRBD2 aligns across 7 bases. Looked up from germline, CDR1 is MDHEN and CDR2 is SYDVKM. With 5 bases clipped from V and 4 bases from J, the junction kept 8 bases outside the gene matches. CDR3 size: 15 residues.

The chain links TRBV30 to TRBJ1-1; D not resolved. V lost 0 bases and J lost 2, with 7 bases in between. The germline gives CDR1 GTSNPN, CDR2 SVGIG (reference sequence). This CDR3 comprises 13 residues. CDR3 residues: CAWSVGVNTEAFF. CDR3 bases: TGTGCCTGGAGTGTCGGGGTTAACACTGAAGCTTTCTTT.

This clonotype was seen ten or more times. V and J are TRBV12-3 or TRBV12-4 and TRBJ2-7; D might be TRBD1 (6 bases). Deletions cut 6 bases from V and 2 bases from J, with 11 bases between. CDR3 length: 13 amino acids. CDR3 nucleotides: TGTGCCAGCAGCTCACAGGGCCCCTACGAGCAGTACTTC. This gives the protein CASSSQGPYEQYF.

This clonotype was recorded many times. Written as DNA, the CDR3 is TGTGCCAGCAGGGGGCCGGGCAGGGGGCATGGCTACACCTTC. Its translation: CASRGPGRGHGYTF. This chain joins TRBV28 and TRBJ1-2, with 8 bases fitting TRBD1. This CDR3 spans 14 amino acids. Germline V CDR1 and CDR2: MDHEN, SYDVKM. Germline trimming cut 6 bases from V and 6 bases from J; bases unmatched to any gene: 9.

This clonotype was counted many times. The chain links TRBV20-1 to TRBJ1-1; D possibly corresponds to TRBD1 (6 bases). The CDR3 is 14 residues long. Deletions cut 1 base from V and 2 bases from J, with 11 bases between. CDR1 is DFQATT, CDR2 SNEGSKA, per germline (reference sequence). CDR3 sequence (DNA): TGCAGTGCTAGAGTAGGGGGGGACAACACTGAAGCTTTCTTT. Residues: CSARVGGDNTEAFF.

There are many counts of this clonotype. V is TRBV7-2 and J is TRBJ2-5, with 7 bases fitting TRBD1. The germline V gene encodes CDR1 SGHTA and CDR2 FQGNSA. CDR3 length equals 16 residues. After removal of 0 bases from V and 7 bases from J, the junction contained 11 bases not matched to a gene. This CDR3 reads CASSLATGALDGTQYF. DNA for the CDR3: TGTGCCAGCAGCTTAGCAACAGGGGCTTTGGATGGGACCCAGTACTTC.

This clonotype was seen a handful of times. The rearrangement uses TRBV7-2 and TRBJ1-1; D call uncertain. This CDR3 has 15 amino acids. The V and J ends lost 3 bases and 1 base respectively, with 12 bases between them. Looked up from germline, CDR1 is SGHTA and CDR2 is FQGNSA. CDR3 sequence: CASSFLLRRNTEAFF. The CDR3 nucleotides are TGTGCCAGCAGCTTCTTACTACGGAGGAACACTGAAGCTTTCTTT.

The chain uses TRBV5-1 and TRBJ2-3; tentatively, D is TRBD1 or TRBD2 (5 bases each). Germline CDR1 reads SGHRS; CDR2 reads YFSETQ. V gave up 0 bases and J gave up 6 bases, with 14 bases separating them. The CDR3 totals 15 residues. The CDR3 sequence is CASSLDGGEGDTQYF. In nucleotides, the CDR3 is TGCGCCAGCAGCTTGGATGGGGGTGAAGGGGATACGCAGTATTTT. The variable domain in full, completed from reference TRBV5-1 and TRBJ2-3, reads KAGVTQTPRYLIKTRGQQVTLSCSPISGHRSVSWYQQTPGQGLQFLFEYFSETQRNKGNFPGRFSGRQFSNSRSEMNVSTLELGDSALYLCASSLDGGEGDTQYFGPGTRLTVL.

The genes are TRBV19 and TRBJ1-4; 9 bases agree with TRBD1. The V and J ends lost 9 bases and 8 bases, in that order; junction bases with no gene match: 13. The CDR3 contains 15 residues. CDR1 LNHDA and CDR2 SQIVND come from the germline V gene (reference sequence). CDR3: CASSPGTGPHEKLFF. Written as DNA, the CDR3 is TGTGCCAGCAGTCCGGGGACAGGGCCTCACGAAAAACTGTTTTTT.

Ten or more counts support this clonotype. The V call is TRBV12-3 or TRBV12-4, the J call TRBJ2-2, with TRBD2 identical over 7 bases. The trim removed 5 bases at V and 1 base at J, leaving 7 bases unmatched. CDR3 size: 16 residues. DNA of the CDR3: TGTGCCAGCAGTCCGCGGGGGATAGGGAACACCGGGGAGCTGTTTTTT. Protein product: CASSPRGIGNTGELFF.

In this sample, this clonotype turned up many times. The chain couples TRBV7-2 to TRBJ1-1, with no clear D. With 1 base removed from V and 4 bases from J, the gap between germline ends came to 10 bases. The CDR3 consists of 14 residues. The germline V gene encodes CDR1 SGHTA and CDR2 FQGNSA. Written as DNA, the CDR3 is TGTGCCAGCAGCTTAGGACCCCAGTCCACTGAAGCTTTCTTT. This codes for CASSLGPQSTEAFF.

The rearrangement joins TRBV7-6 to TRBJ2-2; D unclear. In germline, CDR1 is SGHVS, CDR2 FNYEAQ. The CDR3 runs 14 residues. V was clipped by 0 bases and J by 6 bases, with 8 bases between them. The CDR3 loop reads CASSLAAGPGELFF. The CDR3 DNA reads as TGTGCCAGCAGCTTAGCGGCCGGGCCCGGGGAGCTGTTTTTT.